This TCR beta chain was sequenced in a study of cytotoxic CD8 clonotypes in ibrutinib-treated CLL. Study context: Productive templates averaged about 250,000 per sample, and productive rearrangements 94,082. Study-level findings and limits: Baseline levels were approached again at progression, after clonality had risen at ibrutinib response.

As concerns this clone: The antigen is undetermined.

T cells were sequenced at a targeted depth of 1 in 200,000 to 1 in 1 million. Clones were read by immunoSEQ multiplex PCR, and TCRdb kept only the in-frame ones, dropping some. The sample holds about 58,000 clones; more than 70% are singletons and the top ten take about 45%. The CDR3 contains 16 residues. Germline loops: CDR1 SGHNT, CDR2 YYREEE (reference sequence). Losses at the gene ends were 3 bases for V and 3 bases for J; bases not matched to a gene: 3. The sequenced sample was PBMCs, obtained after 12 months of ibrutinib treatment. V and J are TRBV5-4 and TRBJ2-1, with TRBD2 identical over 13 bases. The TCR sequence derives from a human donor with chronic lymphocytic leukemia. In nucleotides, the CDR3 is TGTGCCAGCAGCTCAGGGACTAGCGGGGACTACAATGAGCAGTTCTTC. Translated, it gives CASSSGTSGDYNEQFF.